The rows below give T cell receptor beta chains drawn from one sample of a study of read filtering for tumor transcriptome and immune sequencing. TCRdb recomputed calls from the reads with MiXCR, one row per CDR3 protein. Seen here are fewer than 25,000 distinct CDR3 sequences, roughly 22% observed once, and the top ten hold 40% to 55%. Sequencing was done on a sample of a population of CD138-negative cells sorted from bone marrow. These receptors were obtained from a donor at least 40 years old with multiple myeloma. Both conserved end residues are trimmed from each CDR3.

cdr3_length j_call v_call cdr3_aa
15 TRBJ1-6 TRBV10-3 AISESAESSYNSPLH
13 TRBJ2-1 TRBV15 ATSRWGSSYNEQF
12 TRBJ1-5 TRBV27 ASSLGGPKQPQH
11 TRBJ2-5 TRBV20-1 SARDPGQGAQY
14 TRBJ2-5 TRBV4-1 ASSHSRDRGRETQY
14 TRBJ1-5 TRBV21-1 ASNRDRYMSNQPQH
12 TRBJ2-1 TRBV7-3 ASSLSGGNDEQF
10 TRBJ2-7 TRBV20-1 SARDLRLEQY
13 TRBJ2-5 TRBV15 ATSSAGTDQETQY
13 TRBJ2-7 TRBV11-2 ASSLAPDIYYEQY
14 TRBJ2-3 TRBV11-2 ASSLAGTRVSDTQY
12 TRBJ2-2 TRBV10-1 ASSAVVGSGELF
11 TRBJ1-5 TRBV2 ASRGRDGEPQH
14 TRBJ1-1 TRBV6-5 ASSYSSGTANTEAF
13 TRBJ1-5 TRBV28 ASSRTGAQAQPQH
15 TRBJ2-5 TRBV3-1 ASSQVGRGGIQETQY
14 TRBJ2-2 TRBV2 ASSESGGAATGELF
11 TRBJ2-6 TRBV9 ASLNSGANVLT
11 TRBJ2-5 TRBV7-9 ASSDVSQETQY
13 TRBJ1-4 TRBV20-1 SARGWVGYNEKLF
13 TRBJ2-5 TRBV15 ATSRDWGVGETQY
16 TRBJ2-7 TRBV14 ASSQRALPVFGSYEQY
9 TRBJ2-1 TRBV30 AWSGRHEQF
11 TRBJ1-4 TRBV20-1 SAPAQVEEKLF
16 TRBJ2-3 TRBV5-1 ASREGRTSGLQTDTQY
11 TRBJ2-3 TRBV12-5 ASGLVLTDTQY
12 TRBJ1-3 TRBV7-8 ASSLTGTGNTIY
11 TRBJ2-5 TRBV29-1 SVDLTGEETQY
12 TRBJ2-1 TRBV7-2 ASSLASGVHEQF
13 TRBJ1-1 TRBV7-2 ASSRTVFMNTEAF
11 TRBJ2-7 TRBV7-9 ASSLVGGNEQY
14 TRBJ1-4 TRBV6-6 ASSPQGGPTNEKLF
11 TRBJ2-1 TRBV27 ASSSALYNEQF
11 TRBJ1-4 TRBV19 ASSGESGEKLF
12 TRBJ2-1 TRBV15 ATGGGGSYNEQF
12 TRBJ2-5 TRBV12-3/TRBV12-4 ASSRAGGRETQY
12 TRBJ2-1 TRBV20-1 SARNLRSYNEQF
9 TRBJ1-1 TRBV28 ASSLSGRAF
15 TRBJ1-5 TRBV23-1 ASSQSRQGISNQPQH
15 TRBJ2-1 TRBV20-1 SARGLAGGPSYNEQF
14 TRBJ1-3 TRBV20-1 SANDYRGGPGNTIY
12 TRBJ2-5 TRBV7-2 ASSLRPDSETQY
16 TRBJ2-3 TRBV7-2 ASSPSLGLAGGPGTQY
13 TRBJ1-1 TRBV9 ASSVSYRGHTEAF
12 TRBJ1-2 TRBV19 ASSIGGLNYGYT
13 TRBJ2-1 TRBV10-3 AISEGPGNYNEQF
13 TRBJ2-5 TRBV9 ASSPPGSGGQTQY
13 TRBJ2-6 TRBV27 ASSLSRSGANVLT
12 TRBJ2-5 TRBV5-1 ASSLRTGEETQY
12 TRBJ2-2 TRBV5-6 ASSTSGYTGELF
19 TRBJ2-1 TRBV20-1 SARRLFTGTSGGRPYNEQF
13 TRBJ1-5 TRBV20-1 SARDIRSDNQPQH
13 TRBJ2-1 TRBV7-2 ASSVDSGFYNEQF
14 TRBJ2-5 TRBV29-1 SVETSGKGNGETQY